What follows is one T cell receptor (beta chain) and its context. The sample comes from a study of cytomegalovirus exposure and HLA in healthy donors. Sampled while nominally healthy, donors likely had unrecorded immune exposures. This CDR3 comprises 15 residues. The J segment lost 5 bases and the V segment lost 5 bases, leaving 8 bases of the junction unmatched. Germline V gene lookup returns CDR1 KGHSH and CDR2 LQKENI. The PCR ran on 60 Vbeta and 13 Jbeta primers. Data came from immunoSEQ multiplex PCR; TCRdb stores just in-frame clones and leaves some out. Here the sample spans 100,000 to 150,000 clones, around three quarters being singletons.

The sequence derives from a middle-aged woman in good health and CMV-seropositive. The J gene is TRBJ2-2, the V gene TRBV18; 7 bases are shared with TRBD1. The sequencing sample was made of PBMCs. CDR3 bases: TGTGCCAGCTCAGCAGGGGGACGATCGACCGGGGAGCTGTTTTTT. Its protein is CASSAGGRSTGELFF.